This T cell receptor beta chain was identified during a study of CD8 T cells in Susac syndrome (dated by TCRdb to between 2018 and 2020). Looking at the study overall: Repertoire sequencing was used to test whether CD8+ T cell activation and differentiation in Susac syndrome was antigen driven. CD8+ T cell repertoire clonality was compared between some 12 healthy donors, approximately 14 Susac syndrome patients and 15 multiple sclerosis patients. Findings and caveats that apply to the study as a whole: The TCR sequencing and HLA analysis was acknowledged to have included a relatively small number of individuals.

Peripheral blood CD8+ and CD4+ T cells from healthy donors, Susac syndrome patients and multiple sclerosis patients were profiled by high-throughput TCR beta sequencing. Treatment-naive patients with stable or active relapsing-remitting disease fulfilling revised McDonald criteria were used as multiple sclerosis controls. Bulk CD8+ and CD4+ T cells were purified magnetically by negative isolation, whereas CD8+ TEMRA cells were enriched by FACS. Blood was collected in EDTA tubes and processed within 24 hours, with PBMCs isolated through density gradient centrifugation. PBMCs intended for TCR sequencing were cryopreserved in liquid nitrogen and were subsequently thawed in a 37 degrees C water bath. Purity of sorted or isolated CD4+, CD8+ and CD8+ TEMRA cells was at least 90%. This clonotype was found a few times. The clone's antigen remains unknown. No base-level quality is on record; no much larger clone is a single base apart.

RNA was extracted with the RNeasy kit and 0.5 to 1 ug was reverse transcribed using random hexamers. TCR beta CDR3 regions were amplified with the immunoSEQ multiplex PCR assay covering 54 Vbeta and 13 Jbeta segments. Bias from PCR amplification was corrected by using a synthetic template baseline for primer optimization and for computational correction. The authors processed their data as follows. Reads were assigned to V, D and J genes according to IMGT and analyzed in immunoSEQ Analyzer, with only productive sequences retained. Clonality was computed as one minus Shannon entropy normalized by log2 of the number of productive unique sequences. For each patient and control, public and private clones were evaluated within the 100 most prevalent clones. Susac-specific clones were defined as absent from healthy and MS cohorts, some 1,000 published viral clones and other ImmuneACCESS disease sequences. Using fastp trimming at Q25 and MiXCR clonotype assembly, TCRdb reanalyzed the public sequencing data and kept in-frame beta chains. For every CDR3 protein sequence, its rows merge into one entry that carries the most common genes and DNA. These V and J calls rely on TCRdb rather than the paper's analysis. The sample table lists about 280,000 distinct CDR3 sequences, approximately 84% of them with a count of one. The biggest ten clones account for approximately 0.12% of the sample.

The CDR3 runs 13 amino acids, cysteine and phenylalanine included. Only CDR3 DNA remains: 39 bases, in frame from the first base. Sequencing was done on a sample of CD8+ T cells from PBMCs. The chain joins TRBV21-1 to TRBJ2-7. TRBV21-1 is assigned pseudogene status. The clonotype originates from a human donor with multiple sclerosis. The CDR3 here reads CASLMQTDYEQYF. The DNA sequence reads TGTGCCAGTTTAATGCAGACCGACTACGAGCAGTACTTC.